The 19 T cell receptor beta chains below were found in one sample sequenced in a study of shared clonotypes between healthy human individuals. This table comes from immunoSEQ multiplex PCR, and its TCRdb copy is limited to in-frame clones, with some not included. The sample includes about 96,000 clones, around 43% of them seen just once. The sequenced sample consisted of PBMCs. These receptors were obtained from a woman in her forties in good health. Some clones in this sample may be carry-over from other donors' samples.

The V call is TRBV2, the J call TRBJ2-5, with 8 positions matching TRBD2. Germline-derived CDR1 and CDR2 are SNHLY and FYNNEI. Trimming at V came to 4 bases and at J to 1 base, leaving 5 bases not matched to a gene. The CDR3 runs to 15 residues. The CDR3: CASSVGGVPQETQYF. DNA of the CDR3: TGTGCCAGCAGTGTCGGGGGGGTGCCCCAAGAGACCCAGTACTTC.

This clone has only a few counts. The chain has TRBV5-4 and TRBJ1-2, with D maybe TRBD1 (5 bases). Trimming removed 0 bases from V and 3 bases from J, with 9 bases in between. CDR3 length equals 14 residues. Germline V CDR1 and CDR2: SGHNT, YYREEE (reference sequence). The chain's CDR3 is CASSLGREYYGYTF. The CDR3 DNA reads TGTGCCAGCAGCTTGGGCAGGGAGTACTATGGCTACACCTTC.

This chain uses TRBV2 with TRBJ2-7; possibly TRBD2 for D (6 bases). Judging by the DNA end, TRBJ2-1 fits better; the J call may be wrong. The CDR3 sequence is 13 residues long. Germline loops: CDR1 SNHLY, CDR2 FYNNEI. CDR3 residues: CASSPGLYNEQFF. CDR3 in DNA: TGTGCCAGCAGCCCGGGACTTTACAATGAGCAGTTCTTC.

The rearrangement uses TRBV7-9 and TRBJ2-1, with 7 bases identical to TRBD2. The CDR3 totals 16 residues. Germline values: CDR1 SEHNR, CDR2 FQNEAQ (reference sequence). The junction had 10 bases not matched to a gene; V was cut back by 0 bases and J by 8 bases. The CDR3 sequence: CASSLALAGAYDEQFF. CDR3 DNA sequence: TGTGCCAGCAGCTTAGCGCTCGCGGGAGCATACGATGAGCAGTTCTTC.

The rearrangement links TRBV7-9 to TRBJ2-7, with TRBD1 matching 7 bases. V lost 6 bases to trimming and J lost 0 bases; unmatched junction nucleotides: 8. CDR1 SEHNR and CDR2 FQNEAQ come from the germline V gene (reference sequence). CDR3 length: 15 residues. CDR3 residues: CASSPGTAFSYEQYF. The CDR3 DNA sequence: TGTGCCAGCAGTCCCGGGACAGCCTTCTCCTACGAGCAGTACTTC.

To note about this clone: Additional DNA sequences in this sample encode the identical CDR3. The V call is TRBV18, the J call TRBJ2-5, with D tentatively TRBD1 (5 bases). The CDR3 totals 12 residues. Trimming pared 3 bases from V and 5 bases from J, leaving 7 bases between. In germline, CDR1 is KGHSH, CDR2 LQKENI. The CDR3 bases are TGTGCCAGCTCACCGGGGCGCGAGACCCAGTACTTC. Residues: CASSPGRETQYF.

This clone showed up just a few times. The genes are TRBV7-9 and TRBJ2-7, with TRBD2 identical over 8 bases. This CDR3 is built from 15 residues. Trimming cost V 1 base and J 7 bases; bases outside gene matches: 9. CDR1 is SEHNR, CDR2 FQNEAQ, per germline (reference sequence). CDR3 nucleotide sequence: TGTGCCAGCAGCTTAGGTCGAGCGGGAGCGGGGGAGCAGTACTTC. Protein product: CASSLGRAGAGEQYF.

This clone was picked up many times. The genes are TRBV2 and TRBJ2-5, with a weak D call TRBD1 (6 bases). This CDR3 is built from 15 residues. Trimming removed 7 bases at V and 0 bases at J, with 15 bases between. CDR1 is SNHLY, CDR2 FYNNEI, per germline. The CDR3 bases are TGTGCCAGCACCCGCTCAGGACAGTACCAAGAGACCCAGTACTTC. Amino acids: CASTRSGQYQETQYF. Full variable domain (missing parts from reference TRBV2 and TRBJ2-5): EPEVTQTPSHQVTQMGQEVILRCVPISNHLYFYWYRQILGQKVEFLVSFYNNEISEKSEIFDDQFSVERPDGSNFTLKIRSTKLEDSAMYFCASTRSGQYQETQYFGPGTRLLVL.

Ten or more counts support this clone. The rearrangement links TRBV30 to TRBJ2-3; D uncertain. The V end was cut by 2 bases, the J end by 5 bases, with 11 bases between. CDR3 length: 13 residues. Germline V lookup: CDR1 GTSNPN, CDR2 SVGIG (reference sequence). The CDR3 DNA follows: TGTGCCTGGAGTTTGGACCATAGAGATACGCAGTATTTT. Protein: CAWSLDHRDTQYF. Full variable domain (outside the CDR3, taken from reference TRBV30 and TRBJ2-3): SQTIHQWPATLVQPVGSPLSLECTVEGTSNPNLYWYRQAAGRGLQLLFYSVGIGQISSEVPQNLSASRPQDRQFILSSKKLLLSDSGFYLCAWSLDHRDTQYFGPGTRLTVL.

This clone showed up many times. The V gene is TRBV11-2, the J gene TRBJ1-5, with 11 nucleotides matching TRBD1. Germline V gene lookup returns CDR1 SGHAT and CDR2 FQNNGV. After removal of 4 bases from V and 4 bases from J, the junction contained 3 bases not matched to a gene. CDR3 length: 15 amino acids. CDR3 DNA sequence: TGTGCCAGCAGCTCGGGACAGGGGGGAAATCAGCCCCAGCATTTT. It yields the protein CASSSGQGGNQPQHF.

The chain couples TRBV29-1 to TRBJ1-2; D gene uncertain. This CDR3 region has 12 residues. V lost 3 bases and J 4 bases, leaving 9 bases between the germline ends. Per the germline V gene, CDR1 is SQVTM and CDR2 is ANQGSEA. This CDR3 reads CSVEVSSYGYTF. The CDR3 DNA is TGCAGCGTTGAGGTGTCGAGCTATGGCTACACCTTC.

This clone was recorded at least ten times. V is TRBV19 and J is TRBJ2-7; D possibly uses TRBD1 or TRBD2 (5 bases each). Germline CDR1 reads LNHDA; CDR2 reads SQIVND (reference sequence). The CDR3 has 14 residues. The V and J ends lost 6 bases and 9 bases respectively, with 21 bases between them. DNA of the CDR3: TGTGCCAGTAGCCAACCCGGGACCTTTATGGGGCAGTACTTC. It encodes CASSQPGTFMGQYF.

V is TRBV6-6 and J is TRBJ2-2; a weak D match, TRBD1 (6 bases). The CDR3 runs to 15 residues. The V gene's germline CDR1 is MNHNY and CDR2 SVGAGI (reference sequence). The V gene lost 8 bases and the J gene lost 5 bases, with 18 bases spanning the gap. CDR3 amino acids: CASFKGEFHTGELFF. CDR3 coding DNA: TGTGCCAGCTTTAAGGGGGAGTTTCATACCGGGGAGCTGTTTTTT.

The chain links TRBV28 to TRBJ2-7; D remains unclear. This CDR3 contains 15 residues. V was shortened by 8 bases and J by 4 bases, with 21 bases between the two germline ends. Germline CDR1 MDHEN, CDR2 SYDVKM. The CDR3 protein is CASSVLSLPVYEQYF. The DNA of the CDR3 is TGTGCCAGCTCTGTTTTGTCCTTACCGGTTTACGAGCAGTACTTC.

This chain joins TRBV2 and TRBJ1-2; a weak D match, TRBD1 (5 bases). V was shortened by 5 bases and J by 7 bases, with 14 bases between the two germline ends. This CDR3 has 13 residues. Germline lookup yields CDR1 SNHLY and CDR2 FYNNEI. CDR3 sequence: CASSPTGTGGYTF. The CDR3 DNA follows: TGTGCCAGCAGTCCCACCGGGACGGGTGGCTACACCTTC.

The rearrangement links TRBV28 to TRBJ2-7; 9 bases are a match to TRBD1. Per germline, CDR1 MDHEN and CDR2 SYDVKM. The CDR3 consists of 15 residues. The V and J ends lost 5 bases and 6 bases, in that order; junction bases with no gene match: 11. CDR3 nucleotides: TGTGCCAGCAGTACAACCGGGACAGGGTTTCCCGAGCAGTACTTC. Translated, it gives CASSTTGTGFPEQYF.

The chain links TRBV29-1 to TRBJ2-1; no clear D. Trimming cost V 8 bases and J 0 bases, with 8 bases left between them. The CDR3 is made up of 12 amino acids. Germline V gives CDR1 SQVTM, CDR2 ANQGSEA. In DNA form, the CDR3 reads TGCAGCTCCCGTCGCTCCTACAATGAGCAGTTCTTC. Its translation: CSSRRSYNEQFF.

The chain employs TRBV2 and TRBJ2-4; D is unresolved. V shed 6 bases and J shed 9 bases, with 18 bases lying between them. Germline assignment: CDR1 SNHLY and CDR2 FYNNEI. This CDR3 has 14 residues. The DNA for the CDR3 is TGTGCCAGCAGCGCAAATCCGGACCCGGGCATTCAGTACTTC. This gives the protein CASSANPDPGIQYF.

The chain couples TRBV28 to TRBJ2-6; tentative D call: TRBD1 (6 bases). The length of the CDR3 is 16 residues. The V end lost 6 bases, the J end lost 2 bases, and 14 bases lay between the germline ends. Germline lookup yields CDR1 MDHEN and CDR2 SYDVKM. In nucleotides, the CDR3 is TGTGCCAGCAGCACTACAGGGTCCGCTGGGGCCAACGTCCTGACTTTC. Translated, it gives CASSTTGSAGANVLTF. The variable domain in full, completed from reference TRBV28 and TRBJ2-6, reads DVKVTQSSRYLVKRTGEKVFLECVQDMDHENMFWYRQDPGLGLRLIYFSYDVKMKEKGDIPEGYSVSREKKERFSLILESASTNQTSMYLCASSTTGSAGANVLTFGAGSRLTVL.